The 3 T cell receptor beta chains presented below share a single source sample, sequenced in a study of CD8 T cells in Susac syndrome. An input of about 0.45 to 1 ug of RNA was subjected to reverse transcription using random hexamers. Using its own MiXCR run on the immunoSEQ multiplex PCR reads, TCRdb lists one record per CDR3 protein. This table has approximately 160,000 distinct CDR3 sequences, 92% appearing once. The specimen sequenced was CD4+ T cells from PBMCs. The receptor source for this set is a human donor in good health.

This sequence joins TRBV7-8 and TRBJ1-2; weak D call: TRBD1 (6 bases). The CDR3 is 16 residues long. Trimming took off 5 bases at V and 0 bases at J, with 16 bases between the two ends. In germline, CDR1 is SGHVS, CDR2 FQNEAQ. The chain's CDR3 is CASSARQVATNYGYTF. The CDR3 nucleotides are TGTGCCAGCAGCGCTCGACAGGTGGCAACTAACTATGGCTACACCTTC. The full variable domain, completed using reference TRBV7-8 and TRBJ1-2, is GAGVSQSPRYKVAKRGQDVALRCDPISGHVSLFWYQQALGQGPEFLTYFQNEAQLDKSGLPSDRFFAERPEGSVSTLKIQRTQQEDSAVYLCASSARQVATNYGYTFGSGTRLTVV.

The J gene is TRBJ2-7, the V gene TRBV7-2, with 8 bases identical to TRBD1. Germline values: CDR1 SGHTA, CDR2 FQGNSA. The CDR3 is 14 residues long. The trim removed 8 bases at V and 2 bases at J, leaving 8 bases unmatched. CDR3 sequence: CASGRDRNTYEQYF. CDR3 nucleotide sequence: TGTGCCAGCGGCCGGGACAGGAATACCTACGAGCAGTACTTC. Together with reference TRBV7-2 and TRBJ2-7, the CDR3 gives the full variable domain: GAGVSQSPSNKVTEKGKDVELRCDPISGHTALYWYRQSLGQGLEFLIYFQGNSAPDKSGLPSDRFSAERTGGSVSTLTIQRTQQEDSAVYLCASGRDRNTYEQYFGPGTRLTVT.

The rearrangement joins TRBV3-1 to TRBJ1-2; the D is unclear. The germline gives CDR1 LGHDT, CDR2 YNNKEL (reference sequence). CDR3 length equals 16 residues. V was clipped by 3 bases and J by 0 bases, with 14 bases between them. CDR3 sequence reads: CASSQGSGRSNYGYTF. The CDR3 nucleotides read TGTGCCAGCAGCCAGGGGTCCGGGCGGTCTAACTATGGCTACACCTTC.